A selection of T cell receptor beta chains follows, all from one sample in a study of cytomegalovirus exposure and HLA in healthy donors. Here immunoSEQ multiplex PCR was the method, and the copy in TCRdb shows in-frame clones only, minus some. The data contain roughly 200,000 clones, about 70% of them singletons. Sample: PBMCs. The source of these receptors is a woman aged 25 to 39 in good health and CMV-seronegative. Each CDR3 is given with its conserved first and last residue. Fields, in order: D gene, clone size, J gene, V gene, CDR3 protein, CDR3 DNA. A D gene is named only where the DNA matches it firmly. Not all rows give a size; the values are once, few, many and, for expanded clones, a class.

d_gene: TRBD2
abundance: -
j_gene: TRBJ2-3
v_gene: TRBV7-3
CDR3aa: CASSSSGSSDTQYF
CDR3nt: TGTGCCAGCAGCAGTAGCGGGAGTTCGGATACGCAGTATTTT

d_gene: -
abundance: -
j_gene: TRBJ1-5
v_gene: TRBV7-3
CDR3aa: CASSLKGDNQPQHF
CDR3nt: TGTGCCAGCAGCTTAAAGGGGGATAATCAGCCCCAGCATTTT

d_gene: TRBD2
abundance: few
j_gene: TRBJ2-4
v_gene: TRBV5-4
CDR3aa: CASSLGLAGKNIQYF
CDR3nt: TGTGCCAGCAGCTTGGGGCTAGCGGGCAAAAACATTCAGTACTTC

d_gene: -
abundance: -
j_gene: TRBJ1-2
v_gene: TRBV27
CDR3aa: CASSRLNPSTKDNYGYTF
CDR3nt: TGTGCCAGCAGTCGCTTGAACCCCTCTACTAAGGATAACTATGGCTACACCTTC

d_gene: TRBD2
abundance: few
j_gene: TRBJ2-3
v_gene: TRBV7-2
CDR3aa: CASSPQGLAGVIDTQYF
CDR3nt: TGTGCCAGCAGCCCGCAGGGACTAGCGGGAGTAATAGATACGCAGTATTTT

d_gene: -
abundance: -
j_gene: TRBJ2-3
v_gene: TRBV4-1
CDR3aa: CASSQDRGASDTQYF
CDR3nt: TGCGCCAGCAGCCAAGATCGCGGGGCGTCAGATACGCAGTATTTT

d_gene: -
abundance: -
j_gene: TRBJ1-2
v_gene: TRBV29-1
CDR3aa: CSVGGGPYGYTF
CDR3nt: TGCAGCGTGGGGGGGGGCCCCTATGGCTACACCTTC

d_gene: TRBD2
abundance: -
j_gene: TRBJ2-1
v_gene: TRBV2
CDR3aa: CASSGGTSEINEQFF
CDR3nt: TGTGCCAGCAGCGGTGGGACTAGCGAGATCAATGAGCAGTTCTTC

d_gene: -
abundance: few
j_gene: TRBJ2-7
v_gene: TRBV4-2
CDR3aa: CASSPRQSYEQYF
CDR3nt: TGTGCCAGCAGCCCCCGACAGTCCTACGAGCAGTACTTC

d_gene: -
abundance: -
j_gene: TRBJ2-6
v_gene: TRBV5-1
CDR3aa: CASSLDRLSGANVLTF
CDR3nt: TGCGCCAGCAGCCTAGACAGACTCTCTGGGGCCAACGTCCTGACTTTC

d_gene: -
abundance: once
j_gene: TRBJ2-2
v_gene: TRBV2
CDR3aa: CATSRDSNTGELFF
CDR3nt: TGTGCCACGTCCCGGGACTCCAACACCGGGGAGCTGTTTTTT

d_gene: TRBD2
abundance: -
j_gene: TRBJ2-1
v_gene: TRBV18
CDR3aa: CASSPPGLAGGLNNEQFF
CDR3nt: TGTGCCAGCTCACCTCCGGGGCTAGCGGGGGGGCTTAACAATGAGCAGTTCTTC

d_gene: TRBD2
abundance: -
j_gene: TRBJ2-7
v_gene: TRBV7-2
CDR3aa: CASSLNQLAGGRGEQYF
CDR3nt: TGTGCCAGCAGCTTAAATCAGTTAGCGGGGGGGAGGGGGGAGCAGTACTTC

d_gene: TRBD2
abundance: -
j_gene: TRBJ2-7
v_gene: TRBV18
CDR3aa: CASSESSGISYEQYF
CDR3nt: TGTGCCAGCTCAGAGTCTAGCGGGATTAGCTACGAGCAGTACTTC

d_gene: TRBD1
abundance: -
j_gene: TRBJ2-1
v_gene: TRBV7-9
CDR3aa: CASSWDRGREDEQFF
CDR3nt: TGTGCCAGCAGCTGGGACAGGGGGCGGGAGGATGAGCAGTTCTTC

d_gene: TRBD2
abundance: -
j_gene: TRBJ2-1
v_gene: TRBV19
CDR3aa: CASSRTSAYNEQFF
CDR3nt: TGTGCCAGTAGTAGGACTAGCGCCTACAATGAGCAGTTCTTC

d_gene: -
abundance: -
j_gene: TRBJ1-2
v_gene: TRBV27
CDR3aa: CASSLYRGASYGYTF
CDR3nt: TGTGCCAGCAGTTTATACCGGGGAGCGAGCTATGGCTACACCTTC

d_gene: TRBD1
abundance: few
j_gene: TRBJ1-4
v_gene: TRBV7-9
CDR3aa: CASTRGQGGAEKLFF
CDR3nt: TGTGCCAGCACCAGAGGACAGGGCGGGGCTGAAAAACTGTTTTTT

d_gene: -
abundance: -
j_gene: TRBJ2-7
v_gene: TRBV11-2
CDR3aa: CASSPTVYEQYF
CDR3nt: TGTGCCAGCAGCCCGACAGTCTACGAGCAGTACTTC

d_gene: -
abundance: -
j_gene: TRBJ1-4
v_gene: TRBV7-9
CDR3aa: CASSPGQSNEKLFF
CDR3nt: TGTGCCAGCAGCCCTGGACAGAGTAATGAAAAACTGTTTTTT

d_gene: -
abundance: few
j_gene: TRBJ2-5
v_gene: TRBV5-1
CDR3aa: CASNAGAGTRGQETQYF
CDR3nt: TGCGCCAGCAACGCGGGGGCAGGGACGAGGGGACAAGAGACCCAGTACTTC

d_gene: -
abundance: -
j_gene: TRBJ2-7
v_gene: TRBV5-1
CDR3aa: CASSPRDKAYEQYF
CDR3nt: TGCGCCAGCAGCCCCCGGGACAAAGCCTACGAGCAGTACTTC

d_gene: TRBD2
abundance: -
j_gene: TRBJ2-5
v_gene: TRBV9
CDR3aa: CASSVAPGGRSQETQYF
CDR3nt: TGTGCCAGCAGCGTAGCCCCAGGCGGGAGGAGTCAAGAGACCCAGTACTTC

d_gene: TRBD1
abundance: -
j_gene: TRBJ1-5
v_gene: TRBV4-2
CDR3aa: CASSRTQAYRGLGQPQHF
CDR3nt: TGTGCCAGCAGCCGGACTCAAGCCTACAGGGGGCTGGGGCAGCCCCAGCATTTT

d_gene: TRBD2
abundance: -
j_gene: TRBJ2-3
v_gene: TRBV9
CDR3aa: CASSPGRSGSAADTQYF
CDR3nt: TGTGCCAGCAGCCCCGGAAGGAGCGGGAGCGCAGCAGATACGCAGTATTTT

d_gene: TRBD2
abundance: -
j_gene: TRBJ2-7
v_gene: TRBV27
CDR3aa: CASSEAGTSVYEQYF
CDR3nt: TGTGCCAGCAGTGAAGCCGGGACTAGCGTTTACGAGCAGTACTTC

d_gene: TRBD2
abundance: -
j_gene: TRBJ2-7
v_gene: TRBV11-2
CDR3aa: CASSPLSGAGGREQYF
CDR3nt: TGTGCCAGCAGCCCTCTCTCCGGGGCGGGAGGGCGCGAGCAGTACTTC

d_gene: -
abundance: -
j_gene: TRBJ2-7
v_gene: TRBV11-1
CDR3aa: CASSFGVSYEQYF
CDR3nt: TGTGCCAGCAGCTTCGGGGTTTCCTACGAGCAGTACTTC

d_gene: TRBD2
abundance: -
j_gene: TRBJ2-7
v_gene: TRBV15
CDR3aa: CATSRDIPPQWAKRGVVYEQYF
CDR3nt: TGTGCCACCAGCAGAGATATCCCTCCACAGTGGGCGAAGCGGGGGGTAGTATACGAGCAGTACTTC

d_gene: -
abundance: -
j_gene: TRBJ2-2
v_gene: TRBV19
CDR3aa: CASSMGPANTGELFF
CDR3nt: TGTGCCAGTAGTATGGGGCCCGCGAACACCGGGGAGCTGTTTTTT

d_gene: TRBD2
abundance: -
j_gene: TRBJ2-1
v_gene: TRBV6-6
CDR3aa: CASSIAGGLIENEQFF
CDR3nt: TGTGCCAGCAGCATAGCGGGGGGGCTCATTGAGAATGAGCAGTTCTTC

d_gene: -
abundance: -
j_gene: TRBJ1-5
v_gene: TRBV27
CDR3aa: CASSSLGRGGGRNQPQHF
CDR3nt: TGTGCCAGCAGTTCCCTCGGGAGAGGGGGGGGTAGGAATCAGCCCCAGCATTTT

d_gene: -
abundance: -
j_gene: TRBJ1-4
v_gene: TRBV18
CDR3aa: CASSRNSIEKLFF
CDR3nt: TGTGCCAGCTCGCGTAATTCTATAGAAAAACTGTTTTTT

d_gene: -
abundance: -
j_gene: TRBJ1-2
v_gene: TRBV5-6
CDR3aa: CASSAGGLNGYTF
CDR3nt: TGTGCCAGCAGTGCTGGCGGCCTCAATGGCTACACCTTC

d_gene: TRBD1
abundance: -
j_gene: TRBJ1-5
v_gene: TRBV7-2
CDR3aa: CASSLEGARPQHF
CDR3nt: TGTGCCAGCAGCTTAGAGGGGGCGCGGCCCCAGCATTTT

d_gene: -
abundance: -
j_gene: TRBJ2-7
v_gene: TRBV7-6
CDR3aa: CASSKGEGPEQYF
CDR3nt: TGTGCCAGCAGTAAGGGGGAGGGGCCGGAGCAGTACTTC

d_gene: TRBD2
abundance: -
j_gene: TRBJ2-2
v_gene: TRBV10-2
CDR3aa: CASSPSRGGWTGELFF
CDR3nt: TGCGCCAGCAGTCCGTCGCGCGGGGGATGGACCGGGGAGCTGTTTTTT

d_gene: -
abundance: -
j_gene: TRBJ1-2
v_gene: TRBV5-4
CDR3aa: CASSLVRGGNNGYTF
CDR3nt: TGTGCCAGCAGCTTGGTGCGGGGGGGGAACAATGGCTACACCTTC

d_gene: -
abundance: -
j_gene: TRBJ1-4
v_gene: TRBV2
CDR3aa: CASSLQGSRANEKLFF
CDR3nt: TGTGCCAGCAGTTTACAGGGATCTCGGGCTAATGAAAAACTGTTTTTT

d_gene: -
abundance: -
j_gene: TRBJ2-7
v_gene: TRBV4-1
CDR3aa: CASSQAGLKYF
CDR3nt: TGCGCCAGCAGCCAAGCAGGGTTAAAGTACTTC

d_gene: TRBD2
abundance: -
j_gene: TRBJ2-7
v_gene: TRBV4-3
CDR3aa: CASSQDRTSGLYEQYF
CDR3nt: TGCGCCAGCAGCCAAGATAGGACTAGCGGTTTATACGAGCAGTACTTC

d_gene: -
abundance: -
j_gene: TRBJ2-7
v_gene: TRBV5-5
CDR3aa: CASSLGAGQYEQYF
CDR3nt: TGTGCCAGCAGCTTGGGTGCAGGCCAATACGAGCAGTACTTC

d_gene: -
abundance: -
j_gene: TRBJ1-3
v_gene: TRBV5-1
CDR3aa: CASSPGGAGNTIYF
CDR3nt: TGCGCCAGCAGTCCCGGCGGCGCTGGAAACACCATATATTTT

d_gene: -
abundance: -
j_gene: TRBJ1-5
v_gene: TRBV27
CDR3aa: CASSSYRGSNQPQHF
CDR3nt: TGTGCCAGCAGTTCCTATCGAGGGAGCAATCAGCCCCAGCATTTT

d_gene: TRBD1
abundance: -
j_gene: TRBJ2-3
v_gene: TRBV9
CDR3aa: CASSVVSQGASTDTQYF
CDR3nt: TGTGCCAGCAGCGTAGTGTCCCAGGGGGCTTCCACAGATACGCAGTATTTT